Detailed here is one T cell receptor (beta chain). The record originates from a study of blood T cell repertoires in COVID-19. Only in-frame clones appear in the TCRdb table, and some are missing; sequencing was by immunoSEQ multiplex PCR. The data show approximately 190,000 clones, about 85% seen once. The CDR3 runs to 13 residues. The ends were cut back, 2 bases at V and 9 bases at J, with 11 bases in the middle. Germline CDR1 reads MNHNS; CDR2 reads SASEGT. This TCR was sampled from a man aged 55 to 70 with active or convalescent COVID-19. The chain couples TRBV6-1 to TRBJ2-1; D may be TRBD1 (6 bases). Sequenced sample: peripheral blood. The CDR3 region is CASSEQGYGEQFF. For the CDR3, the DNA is TGTGCCAGCAGTGAACAGGGGTACGGTGAGCAGTTCTTC.